This T cell receptor (beta chain) emerged from a study of CD8 T cells in Susac syndrome. General study findings and limits: Only a relatively small number of individuals were included in the TCR sequencing and HLA analysis.

This CDR3 has 15 residues. Germline values: CDR1 GTSNPN, CDR2 SVGIG (reference sequence). The V end was cut by 2 bases, the J end by 3 bases, with 14 bases between. The TEMRA cells underwent FACS enrichment, while the CD8+ and CD4+ T cells underwent negative isolation. Reverse transcription of roughly 0.5 to 1 ug RNA was carried out with random hexamers. Each CDR3 protein is one row after TCRdb ran MiXCR on the immunoSEQ multiplex PCR reads. The sample records a few hundred thousand distinct CDR3 sequences, about 95% being singletons. To note about this clonotype: No antigen is known for it.

The chain is built from TRBV30 and TRBJ1-3, with a weak D call TRBD1 (6 bases). The sequenced sample consisted of CD4+ T cells from PBMCs. This receptor was taken from a human donor with multiple sclerosis. CDR3 coding DNA: TGTGCCTGGAGTAGGGACACCAATCTTGGAAACACCATATATTTT. Translating it yields CAWSRDTNLGNTIYF.